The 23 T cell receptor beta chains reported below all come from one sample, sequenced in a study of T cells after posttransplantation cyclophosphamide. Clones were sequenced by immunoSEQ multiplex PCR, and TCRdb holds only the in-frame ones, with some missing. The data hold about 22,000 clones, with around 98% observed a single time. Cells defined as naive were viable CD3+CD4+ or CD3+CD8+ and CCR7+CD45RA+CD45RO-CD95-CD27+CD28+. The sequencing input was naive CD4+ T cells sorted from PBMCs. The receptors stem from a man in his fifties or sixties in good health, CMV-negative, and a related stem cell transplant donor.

The CDR3 is CASTDRATDTQYF. For the CDR3, the DNA is TGTGCCAGTACGGACAGGGCCACAGATACGCAGTATTTT. V gene TRBV19 combines with J gene TRBJ2-3, with 8 bases fitting TRBD1. J lost 2 bases, V lost 7 bases, and 2 bases had no gene match. The CDR3 spans 13 residues. The germline V gene encodes CDR1 LNHDA and CDR2 SQIVND (reference sequence).

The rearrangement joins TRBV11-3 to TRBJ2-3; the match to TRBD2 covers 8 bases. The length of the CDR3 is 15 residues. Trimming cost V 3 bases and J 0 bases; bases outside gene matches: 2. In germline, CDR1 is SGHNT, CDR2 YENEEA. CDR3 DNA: TGTGCCAGCAGCTTTGCTAGCGGGAGCACAGATACGCAGTATTTT. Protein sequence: CASSFASGSTDTQYF. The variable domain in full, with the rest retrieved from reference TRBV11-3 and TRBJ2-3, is EAGVVQSPRYKIIEKKQPVAFWCNPISGHNTLYWYLQNLGQGPELLIRYENEEAVDDSQLPKDRFSAERLKGVDSTLKIQPAELGDSAVYLCASSFASGSTDTQYFGPGTRLTVL.

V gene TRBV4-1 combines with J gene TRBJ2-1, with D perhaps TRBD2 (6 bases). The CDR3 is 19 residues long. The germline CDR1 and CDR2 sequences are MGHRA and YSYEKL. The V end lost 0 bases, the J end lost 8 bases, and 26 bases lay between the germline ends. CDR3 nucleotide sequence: TGCGCCAGCAGCCAAGATGGGGGGATTGGTGGCGGCCTCGGGGATGAGCAGTTCTTC. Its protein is CASSQDGGIGGGLGDEQFF.

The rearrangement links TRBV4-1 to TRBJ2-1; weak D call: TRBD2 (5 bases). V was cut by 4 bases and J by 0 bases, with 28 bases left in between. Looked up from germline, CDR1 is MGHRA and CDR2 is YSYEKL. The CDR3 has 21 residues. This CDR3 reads CASSLVVGGGSMLSSYNEQFF. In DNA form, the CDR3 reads TGCGCCAGCAGCCTCGTCGTTGGTGGAGGCTCGATGTTAAGCTCCTACAATGAGCAGTTCTTC.

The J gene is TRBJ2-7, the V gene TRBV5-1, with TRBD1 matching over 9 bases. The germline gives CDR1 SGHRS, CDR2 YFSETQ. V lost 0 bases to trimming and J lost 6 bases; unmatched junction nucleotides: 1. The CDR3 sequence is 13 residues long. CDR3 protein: CASSLVTGGEQYF. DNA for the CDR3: TGCGCCAGCAGCTTGGTGACAGGGGGCGAGCAGTACTTC.

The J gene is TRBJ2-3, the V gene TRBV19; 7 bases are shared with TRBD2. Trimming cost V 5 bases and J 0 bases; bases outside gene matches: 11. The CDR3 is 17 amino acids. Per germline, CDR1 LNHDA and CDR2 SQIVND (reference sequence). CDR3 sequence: CASSPDLKAGSTDTQYF. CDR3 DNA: TGTGCCAGTAGTCCCGACCTTAAAGCGGGGAGCACAGATACGCAGTATTTT.

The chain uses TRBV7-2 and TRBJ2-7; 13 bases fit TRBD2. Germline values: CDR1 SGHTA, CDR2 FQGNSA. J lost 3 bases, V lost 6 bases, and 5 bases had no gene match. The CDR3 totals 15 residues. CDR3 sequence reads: CASRLAGGSIYEQYF. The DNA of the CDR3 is TGTGCCAGCAGACTAGCGGGAGGGAGTATCTACGAGCAGTACTTC. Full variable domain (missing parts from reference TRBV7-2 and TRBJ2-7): GAGVSQSPSNKVTEKGKDVELRCDPISGHTALYWYRQSLGQGLEFLIYFQGNSAPDKSGLPSDRFSAERTGGSVSTLTIQRTQQEDSAVYLCASRLAGGSIYEQYFGPGTRLTVT.

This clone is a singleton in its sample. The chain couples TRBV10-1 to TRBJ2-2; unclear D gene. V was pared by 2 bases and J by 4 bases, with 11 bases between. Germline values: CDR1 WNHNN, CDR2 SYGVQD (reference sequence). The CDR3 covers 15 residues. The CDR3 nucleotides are TGCGCCAGCAGTGAGAGGCGGATGGGCACCGGGGAGCTGTTTTTT. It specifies CASSERRMGTGELFF.

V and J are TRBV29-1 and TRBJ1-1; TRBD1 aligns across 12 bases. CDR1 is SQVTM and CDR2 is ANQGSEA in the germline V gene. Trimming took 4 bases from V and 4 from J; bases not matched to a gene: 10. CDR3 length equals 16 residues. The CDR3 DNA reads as TGCAGCGTTGCAAGGGGACAGGGGGCGAGGAGCACTGAAGCTTTCTTT. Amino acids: CSVARGQGARSTEAFF.

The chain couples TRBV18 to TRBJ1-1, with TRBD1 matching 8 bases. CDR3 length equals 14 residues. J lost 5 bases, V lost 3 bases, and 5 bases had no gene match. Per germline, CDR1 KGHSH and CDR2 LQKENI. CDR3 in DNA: TGTGCCAGCTCACCCGGGACAGGAGATACTGAAGCTTTCTTT. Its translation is CASSPGTGDTEAFF.

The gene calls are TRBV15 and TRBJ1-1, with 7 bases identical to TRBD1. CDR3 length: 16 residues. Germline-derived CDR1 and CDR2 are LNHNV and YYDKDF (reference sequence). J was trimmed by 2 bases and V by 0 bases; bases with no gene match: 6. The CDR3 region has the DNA TGTGCCACCAGCAGAGACACCGGACAGGCCAACACTGAAGCTTTCTTT. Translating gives CATSRDTGQANTEAFF.

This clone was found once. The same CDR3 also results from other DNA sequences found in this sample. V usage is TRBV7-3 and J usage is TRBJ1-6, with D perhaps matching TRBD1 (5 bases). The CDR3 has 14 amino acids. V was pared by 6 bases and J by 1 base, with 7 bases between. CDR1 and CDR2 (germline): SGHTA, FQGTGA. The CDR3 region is CASRGGSYNSPLHF. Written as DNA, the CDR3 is TGTGCCAGCAGGGGGGGGTCCTATAATTCACCCCTCCACTTT.

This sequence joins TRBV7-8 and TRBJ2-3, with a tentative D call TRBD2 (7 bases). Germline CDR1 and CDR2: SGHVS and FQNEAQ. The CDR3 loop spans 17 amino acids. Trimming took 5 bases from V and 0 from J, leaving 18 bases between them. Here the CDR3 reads CASSPRGGDGSTDTQYF. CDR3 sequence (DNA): TGTGCCAGCAGCCCTAGGGGGGGGGACGGAAGCACAGATACGCAGTATTTT.

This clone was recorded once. CDR3 sequence (DNA): TGTGCCAGCAGTTACTCGTGGGGGGGAACTGAAGCTTTCTTT. This translates into CASSYSWGGTEAFF. V is TRBV6-5 and J is TRBJ1-1; weak D call: TRBD1 (5 bases). This CDR3 is built from 14 residues. Deletions cut 0 bases from V and 5 bases from J, with 10 bases between. Germline V gives CDR1 MNHEY, CDR2 SVGAGI.

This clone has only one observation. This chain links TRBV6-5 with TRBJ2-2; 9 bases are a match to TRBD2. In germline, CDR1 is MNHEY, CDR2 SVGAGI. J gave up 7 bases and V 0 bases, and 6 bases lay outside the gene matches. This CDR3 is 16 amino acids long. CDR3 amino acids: CASSYSWVAGVGELFF. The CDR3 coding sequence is TGTGCCAGCAGTTACTCGTGGGTAGCGGGAGTCGGGGAGCTGTTTTTT.

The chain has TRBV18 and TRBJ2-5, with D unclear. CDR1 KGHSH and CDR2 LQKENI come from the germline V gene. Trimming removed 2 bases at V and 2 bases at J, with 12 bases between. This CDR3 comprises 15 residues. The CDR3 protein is CASSPMVRSQETQYF. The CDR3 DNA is TGTGCCAGCTCACCAATGGTCAGAAGTCAAGAGACCCAGTACTTC.

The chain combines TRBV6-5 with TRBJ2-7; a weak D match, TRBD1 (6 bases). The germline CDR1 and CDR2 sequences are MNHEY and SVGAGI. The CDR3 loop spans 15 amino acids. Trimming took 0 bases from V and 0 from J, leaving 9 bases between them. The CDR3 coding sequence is TGTGCCAGCAGTTACTCGACAGGTAGCTCCTACGAGCAGTACTTC. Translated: CASSYSTGSSYEQYF.

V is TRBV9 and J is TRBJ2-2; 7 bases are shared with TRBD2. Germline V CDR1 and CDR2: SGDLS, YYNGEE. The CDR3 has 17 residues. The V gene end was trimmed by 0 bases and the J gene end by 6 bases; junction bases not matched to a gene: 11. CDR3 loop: CASSVGGGFPLSGELFF. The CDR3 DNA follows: TGTGCCAGCAGCGTAGGGGGGGGGTTCCCCCTCTCCGGGGAGCTGTTTTTT.

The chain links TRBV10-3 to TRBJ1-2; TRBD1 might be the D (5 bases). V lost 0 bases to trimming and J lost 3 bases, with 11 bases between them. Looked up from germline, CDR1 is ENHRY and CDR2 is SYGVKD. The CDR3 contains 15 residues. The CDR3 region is CAISESLGADYGYTF. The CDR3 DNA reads TGTGCCATCAGTGAGTCTCTAGGGGCGGACTATGGCTACACCTTC.

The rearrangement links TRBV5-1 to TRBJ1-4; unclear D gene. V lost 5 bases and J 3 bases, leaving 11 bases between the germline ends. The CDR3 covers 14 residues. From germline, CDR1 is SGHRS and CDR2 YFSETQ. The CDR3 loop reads CASSRTAANEKLFF. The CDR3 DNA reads TGCGCCAGCAGTAGGACTGCGGCTAATGAAAAACTGTTTTTT.

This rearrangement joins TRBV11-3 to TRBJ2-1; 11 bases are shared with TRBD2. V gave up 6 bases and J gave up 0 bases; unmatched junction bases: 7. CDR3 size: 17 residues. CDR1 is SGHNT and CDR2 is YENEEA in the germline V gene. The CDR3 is CASSNRLAGGSYNEQFF. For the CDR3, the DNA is TGTGCCAGCAGTAATAGGCTAGCGGGGGGCTCCTACAATGAGCAGTTCTTC.

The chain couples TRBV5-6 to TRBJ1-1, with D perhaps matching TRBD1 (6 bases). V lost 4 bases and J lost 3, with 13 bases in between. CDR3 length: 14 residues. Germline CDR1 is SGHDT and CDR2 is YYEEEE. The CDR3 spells CASSAGDRYTEAFF. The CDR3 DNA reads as TGTGCCAGCAGCGCAGGAGACAGGTACACTGAAGCTTTCTTT. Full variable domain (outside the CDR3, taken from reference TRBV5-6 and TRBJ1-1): DAGVTQSPTHLIKTRGQQVTLRCSPKSGHDTVSWYQQALGQGPQFIFQYYEEEERQRGNFPDRFSGHQFPNYSSELNVNALLLGDSALYLCASSAGDRYTEAFFGQGTRLTVV.

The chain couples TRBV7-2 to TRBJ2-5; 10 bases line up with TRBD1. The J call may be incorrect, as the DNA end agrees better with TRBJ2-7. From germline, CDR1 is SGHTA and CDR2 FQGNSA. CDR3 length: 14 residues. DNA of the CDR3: TGTGCCAGCAGCAGAGGACAGGGGGTGTACGAGCAGTACTTC. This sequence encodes CASSRGQGVYEQYF.